The clone carrying this T cell receptor (beta chain) was found a few times. No antigen is known for it. The data were taken from a study of beta chain features in type 1 diabetes. General observations from the study: Moderately but significantly shorter TCRB CDR3s were found in Type 1 diabetes patients in all four CD4+ subsets.

Every bit of the isolated RNA underwent reverse transcription, so sequencing read expressed TCRB transcripts. The protocol was immunoSEQ multiplex PCR, while the TCRdb copy is restricted to in-frame clones and leaves out a portion. The sample consists of 300,000 or so clones, approximately 15% of them appearing once. The material sequenced was naive CD4+ T cells from blood. This TCR was sampled from a man under 40 with type 1 diabetes.

The CDR3 sequence: CASSLTGGINNEQFF. CDR3 DNA: TGTGCCAGCAGCTTAACAGGGGGAATCAACAATGAGCAGTTCTTC. The V and J genes are TRBV5-4 and TRBJ2-1; TRBD1 matches at 8 bases. The CDR3 totals 15 residues. Germline V gene data show CDR1 as SGHNT and CDR2 as YYREEE (reference sequence). J gave up 5 bases and V 2 bases, and 6 bases lay outside the gene matches.